One and the same sample provided the 26 T cell receptor beta chains below, sequenced in a study of blood T cell repertoires in COVID-19. The table came from immunoSEQ multiplex PCR; TCRdb's copy has only in-frame clones and leaves some out. The sample holds around 250,000 clones, around 86% seen once. Source material: peripheral blood. These receptors were obtained from a man younger than 30 with active or convalescent COVID-19.

This chain connects TRBV7-6 to TRBJ2-1, with D possibly being TRBD2 (7 bases). Between the trimmed V and J ends, which lost 7 bases and 8 bases, there was a span of 21 bases. This CDR3 comprises 15 residues. Germline CDR1 reads SGHVS; CDR2 reads FNYEAQ. The CDR3: CASTPTRGAKDEQFF. For the CDR3, the DNA is TGTGCCAGCACCCCCACTCGGGGGGCCAAGGATGAGCAGTTCTTC.

The chain recombines TRBV29-1 with TRBJ2-5; D is undetermined. CDR1 and CDR2 (germline): SQVTM, ANQGSEA. Trimming cost V 5 bases and J 5 bases, with 15 bases left between them. This CDR3 spans 13 amino acids. The CDR3 DNA sequence: TGCAGCGTTCTAATACTCCTCGGGGAGACCCAGTACTTC. This translates into CSVLILLGETQYF.

The gene calls are TRBV30 and TRBJ1-1, with unresolved D. With 2 bases removed from V and 6 bases from J, the gap between germline ends came to 13 bases. This CDR3 has 13 residues. Per the germline V gene, CDR1 is GTSNPN and CDR2 is SVGIG (reference sequence). CDR3 sequence (DNA): TGTGCCTGGAGTTTCATAGCGGCGGCTGAAGCTTTCTTT. Its protein is CAWSFIAAAEAFF. The full variable domain, in which reference TRBV30 and TRBJ1-1 provide the parts outside the CDR3, is SQTIHQWPATLVQPVGSPLSLECTVEGTSNPNLYWYRQAAGRGLQLLFYSVGIGQISSEVPQNLSASRPQDRQFILSSKKLLLSDSGFYLCAWSFIAAAEAFFGQGTRLTVV.

The chain carries TRBV3-1 (or the pseudogene TRBV3-2) and TRBJ1-2, with 7 bases lining up with TRBD1. V shed 5 bases and J 7 bases; nucleotides not matched to a gene: 4. CDR3 length equals 12 residues. In germline, CDR1 is LGHDT, CDR2 YNNKEL (reference sequence). CDR3 region: CASSGTVSGYTF. In DNA form, the CDR3 reads TGTGCCAGCAGCGGGACAGTTTCTGGCTACACCTTC.

V and J are TRBV29-1 and TRBJ2-2; D is uncertain. The germline gives CDR1 SQVTM, CDR2 ANQGSEA. The CDR3 sequence is 13 residues long. V was shortened by 6 bases and J by 2 bases, with 10 bases between the two germline ends. DNA for the CDR3: TGCAGCGTGGAACAGAAAAACACCGGGGAGCTGTTTTTT. Translation gives CSVEQKNTGELFF.

This clone was recorded a few times. The chain carries TRBV6-6 and TRBJ2-5; no definite D call. Germline V lookup: CDR1 MNHNY, CDR2 SVGAGI (reference sequence). V was clipped by 11 bases and J by 2 bases, with 15 bases between them. The CDR3 contains 13 residues. The CDR3 coding sequence is TGTGCCGCAACCCCCCCCGAGCAAGAGACCCAGTACTTC. This gives the protein CAATPPEQETQYF.

V usage is TRBV7-2 and J usage is TRBJ2-7; 8 bases are shared with TRBD1. The CDR3 totals 15 residues. Germline CDR1 is SGHTA and CDR2 is FQGNSA. J was trimmed by 9 bases and V by 5 bases; bases with no gene match: 15. CDR3: CASSTTRAGGAGQYF. The CDR3 nucleotides read TGTGCCAGCAGCACTACGAGAGCAGGGGGCGCAGGGCAGTACTTC.

The rearrangement links TRBV3-1 (or the pseudogene TRBV3-2) to TRBJ2-1; 7 bases map to TRBD1. The trim removed 4 bases at V and 12 bases at J, leaving 9 bases unmatched. Looked up from germline, CDR1 is LGHDT and CDR2 is YNNKEL (reference sequence). The CDR3 runs to 13 residues. CDR3 nucleotide sequence: TGTGCCAGCAGCCCGAAAAGACAGGGAACGCAGTTCTTC. It yields the protein CASSPKRQGTQFF.

There are a few counts of this clone. The chain is built from TRBV4-1 and TRBJ1-1; the D gene is possibly TRBD1 (6 bases). This CDR3 contains 16 residues. In germline, CDR1 is MGHRA, CDR2 YSYEKL. Between the trimmed V and J ends, which lost 1 base and 5 bases, there was a span of 17 bases. CDR3 DNA: TGCGCCAGCAGCCAAGCCCAGGACAGTCGAGGTACTGAAGCTTTCTTT. Protein sequence: CASSQAQDSRGTEAFF.

The chain joins TRBV4-2 to TRBJ2-2, with 7 bases fitting TRBD2. From germline, CDR1 is LGHNA and CDR2 YNFKEQ. The trim removed 0 bases at V and 8 bases at J, leaving 3 bases unmatched. This CDR3 region has 14 residues. The CDR3: CASSQDRRGGELFF. DNA of the CDR3: TGTGCCAGCAGCCAAGATCGGCGGGGGGGGGAGCTGTTTTTT.

J is TRBJ2-7 and V is TRBV3-1 (or the pseudogene TRBV3-2); the match to TRBD1 covers 9 bases. Germline V lookup: CDR1 LGHDT, CDR2 YNNKEL (reference sequence). Losses at the gene ends were 2 bases for V and 0 bases for J; bases not matched to a gene: 5. The CDR3 has 16 residues. The CDR3 protein is CASSQLWTGDSYEQYF. Written as DNA, the CDR3 is TGTGCCAGCAGCCAACTTTGGACAGGGGACTCCTACGAGCAGTACTTC.

CDR3 coding DNA: TGTGCCAGCAGCGGGCCGGGGACAGGGCATAGCTACGAGCAGTACTTC. This sequence encodes CASSGPGTGHSYEQYF. The gene calls are TRBV6-6 and TRBJ2-7, with 9 bases lining up with TRBD1. The junction had 12 bases not matched to a gene; V was cut back by 6 bases and J by 3 bases. Germline V gene sequence: CDR1 MNHNY, CDR2 SVGAGI (reference sequence). CDR3 length: 16 residues.

The gene calls are TRBV30 and TRBJ2-3, with 8 nucleotides matching TRBD2. With V trimmed by 0 bases and J by 2 bases, 13 bases remained unmatched. The CDR3 has 18 residues. The germline gives CDR1 GTSNPN, CDR2 SVGIG (reference sequence). In DNA form, the CDR3 reads TGTGCCTGGAGTGTACACCCAGGAATAGCGGGGCCCACAGATACGCAGTATTTT. Protein: CAWSVHPGIAGPTDTQYF.

This chain links TRBV9 with TRBJ1-1; possible D gene TRBD1, 5 bases. From germline, CDR1 is SGDLS and CDR2 YYNGEE. The CDR3 is 14 amino acids. The V end lost 0 bases, the J end lost 5 bases, and 11 bases lay between the germline ends. In DNA, the CDR3 is TGTGCCAGCAGCGTAGCGGGGGATGATACTGAAGCTTTCTTT. Its translation: CASSVAGDDTEAFF. Based on the CDR3 plus reference TRBV9 and TRBJ1-1, the full variable domain is DSGVTQTPKHLITATGQRVTLRCSPRSGDLSVYWYQQSLDQGLQFLIQYYNGEERAKGNILERFSAQQFPDLHSELNLSSLELGDSALYFCASSVAGDDTEAFFGQGTRLTVV.

The chain links TRBV21-1 to TRBJ1-1; TRBD1 is the table's D call and was not checked against the DNA. TRBV21-1 is reported as a pseudogene. This CDR3 is 19 amino acids long. In DNA form, the CDR3 reads TGTGCCAGCAGCAAAGATGTCTTGAAGGATACGACAGGGCACACTGAAGCTTTCTTT. It encodes CASSKDVLKDTTGHTEAFF.

The rearrangement links TRBV12-3 or TRBV12-4 to TRBJ1-4; a possible D gene is TRBD1 (6 bases). This CDR3 has 11 amino acids. Trimming removed 4 bases at V and 13 bases at J, with 10 bases between. The CDR3 region has the DNA TGTGCCAGCAGTTCAGGGGTTCGACTGTTTTTT. Protein sequence: CASSSGVRLFF.

The chain recombines TRBV24-1 with TRBJ2-7, with D possibly being TRBD2 (5 bases). There are 13 residues in the CDR3. The germline CDR1 and CDR2 sequences are KGHDR and SFDVKD. V lost 5 bases, J lost 7 bases, and 14 bases lay in between. CDR3 bases: TGTGCCACCAGTGGCCAGCTCCCGGGGGAGCAGTACTTC. Amino acid sequence: CATSGQLPGEQYF.

The chain has TRBV30 and TRBJ2-1; 8 nucleotides align to TRBD1. The CDR3 has 13 residues. Trimming cost V 6 bases and J 14 bases; bases outside gene matches: 15. CDR1 GTSNPN and CDR2 SVGIG come from the germline V gene (reference sequence). Here the CDR3 DNA reads TGTGCCTGTCTATATGGACAGGGAGTGTGGAAGTTCTTC. This sequence encodes CACLYGQGVWKFF. The whole variable domain, remainder taken from reference TRBV30 and TRBJ2-1, is SQTIHQWPATLVQPVGSPLSLECTVEGTSNPNLYWYRQAAGRGLQLLFYSVGIGQISSEVPQNLSASRPQDRQFILSSKKLLLSDSGFYLCACLYGQGVWKFFGPGTRLTVL.

The chain employs TRBV3-1 (or the pseudogene TRBV3-2) and TRBJ2-5, with D maybe TRBD2 (6 bases). This CDR3 has 16 residues. Germline CDR1 is LGHDT and CDR2 is YNNKEL (reference sequence). Trimming cost V 0 bases and J 4 bases, with 15 bases left between them. As DNA, the CDR3 is TGTGCCAGCAGCCAAGATCTTGGAGGGATAGGAGAGACCCAGTACTTC. It translates to CASSQDLGGIGETQYF.

V is TRBV3-1 (or the pseudogene TRBV3-2) and J is TRBJ1-1; perhaps TRBD1 as D (5 bases). Deletions cut 4 bases from V and 10 bases from J, with 16 bases between. The CDR3 sequence is 13 residues long. Germline V gene data show CDR1 as LGHDT and CDR2 as YNNKEL (reference sequence). CDR3 bases: TGTGCCAGCAGCCTGGGACTTCTGGCACGAGCTTTCTTT. As protein: CASSLGLLARAFF.

V is TRBV5-6 and J is TRBJ1-5; D is possibly TRBD1 (5 bases). The CDR3 contains 14 residues. Germline CDR1 and CDR2: SGHDT and YYEEEE. Trimming removed 2 bases at V and 7 bases at J, with 13 bases between. CDR3 DNA: TGTGCCAGCAGCTTTGGCGCAGGGCTCCAGCCCCAGCATTTT. This sequence encodes CASSFGAGLQPQHF.

The V call is TRBV3-1 (or the pseudogene TRBV3-2), the J call TRBJ1-5; D is perhaps TRBD1 (6 bases). V was trimmed by 7 bases and J by 0 bases, leaving 16 bases between them. The CDR3 is 16 amino acids. The germline V gene encodes CDR1 LGHDT and CDR2 YNNKEL (reference sequence). CDR3: CASTFRGGYSNQPQHF. The CDR3 DNA sequence: TGTGCCAGCACCTTTAGGGGGGGATATAGCAATCAGCCCCAGCATTTT.

The chain combines TRBV6-8 with TRBJ2-7; 10 bases align to TRBD1. The germline V gene has CDR1 MNHGY and CDR2 SAAAGT. The CDR3 runs 14 residues. The junction had 7 bases not matched to a gene; V was cut back by 9 bases and J by 2 bases. The CDR3 sequence is CASKPGQGTYEQYF. The CDR3 DNA reads TGTGCCAGTAAGCCGGGACAGGGGACCTACGAGCAGTACTTC.

This sequence joins TRBV25-1 and TRBJ2-5; D possibly corresponds to TRBD2 (5 bases). This CDR3 is built from 11 residues. V lost 1 base to trimming and J lost 11 bases, with 8 bases between them. CDR1 is MGHDK and CDR2 is SYGVNS in the germline V gene. The CDR3 protein is CASSELWTQYF. The CDR3 coding sequence is TGTGCCAGCAGTGAATTATGGACTCAGTACTTC.

This chain connects TRBV27 to TRBJ2-3; 10 bases line up with TRBD2. Germline values: CDR1 MNHEY, CDR2 SMNVEV (reference sequence). V trimming: 3 bases; J trimming: 3 bases; junction bases outside the gene matches: 12. The CDR3 is made up of 18 amino acids. The CDR3 protein is CASSFPASGSSSTDTQYF. CDR3 nucleotides: TGTGCCAGCAGTTTTCCGGCTAGCGGGAGTTCCTCGACAGATACGCAGTATTTT.

V is TRBV6-4 and J is TRBJ1-2, with 8 bases lining up with TRBD1. Germline V gene sequence: CDR1 MRHNA, CDR2 SNTAGT. The CDR3 loop spans 20 amino acids. The V gene end was trimmed by 0 bases and the J gene end by 5 bases; junction bases not matched to a gene: 20. CDR3 sequence reads: CASSDSTLHFGVRGQYGYTF. As DNA, the CDR3 is TGTGCCAGCAGTGACTCGACTCTCCACTTCGGCGTCAGGGGGCAATATGGCTACACCTTC.